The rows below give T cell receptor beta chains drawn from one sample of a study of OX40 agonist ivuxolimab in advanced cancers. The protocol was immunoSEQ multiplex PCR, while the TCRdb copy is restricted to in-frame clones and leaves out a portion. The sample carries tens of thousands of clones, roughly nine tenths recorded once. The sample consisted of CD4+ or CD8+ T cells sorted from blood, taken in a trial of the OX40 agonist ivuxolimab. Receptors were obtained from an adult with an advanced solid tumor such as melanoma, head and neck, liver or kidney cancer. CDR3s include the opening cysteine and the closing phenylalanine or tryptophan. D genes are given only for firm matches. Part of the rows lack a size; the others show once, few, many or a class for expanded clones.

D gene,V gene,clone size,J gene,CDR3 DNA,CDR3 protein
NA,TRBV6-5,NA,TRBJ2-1,TGTGCCAGCAGTTACAAGCCCGGCGATTCCTACAATGAGCAGTTCTTC,CASSYKPGDSYNEQFF
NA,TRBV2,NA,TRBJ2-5,TGTGCCAGCAGTGAAGCAAGGGGAGAGACCCAGTACTTC,CASSEARGETQYF
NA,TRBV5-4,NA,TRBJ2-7,TGTGCCAGCAGCCAGGGAGGCAGCTACGAGCAGTACTTC,CASSQGGSYEQYF
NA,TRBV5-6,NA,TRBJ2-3,TGTGCCAGCAGCCGTGACGGTCCAGATACGCAGTATTTT,CASSRDGPDTQYF
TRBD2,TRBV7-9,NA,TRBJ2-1,TGTGCCAGCAGCAGGACTAGCGGGGGGGCTAGTAATGAGCAGTTCTTC,CASSRTSGGASNEQFF
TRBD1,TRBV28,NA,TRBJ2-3,TGTGCCAGCAGCCGTTGGGGACAGGGGTCAGATACGCAGTATTTT,CASSRWGQGSDTQYF
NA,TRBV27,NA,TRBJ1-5,TGTGCCAGCAGTTCCCGGGGGACTCAGCCCCAGCATTTT,CASSSRGTQPQHF
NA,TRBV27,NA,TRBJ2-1,TGTGCCAGCAGTTTTACCGCGGACCCCTACAATGAGCAGTTCTTC,CASSFTADPYNEQFF
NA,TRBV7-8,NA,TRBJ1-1,TGTGCCAGCAGCCCTCCTCAGGGTAGGAACACTGAAGCTTTCTTT,CASSPPQGRNTEAFF
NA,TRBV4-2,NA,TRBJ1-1,TGTGCCAGCAGCCAAGCCCGTGGGACTGAAGCTTTCTTT,CASSQARGTEAFF
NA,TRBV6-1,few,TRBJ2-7,TGTGCCAGCAGTGAGGTGGACGACAGATACGAGCAGTACTTC,CASSEVDDRYEQYF